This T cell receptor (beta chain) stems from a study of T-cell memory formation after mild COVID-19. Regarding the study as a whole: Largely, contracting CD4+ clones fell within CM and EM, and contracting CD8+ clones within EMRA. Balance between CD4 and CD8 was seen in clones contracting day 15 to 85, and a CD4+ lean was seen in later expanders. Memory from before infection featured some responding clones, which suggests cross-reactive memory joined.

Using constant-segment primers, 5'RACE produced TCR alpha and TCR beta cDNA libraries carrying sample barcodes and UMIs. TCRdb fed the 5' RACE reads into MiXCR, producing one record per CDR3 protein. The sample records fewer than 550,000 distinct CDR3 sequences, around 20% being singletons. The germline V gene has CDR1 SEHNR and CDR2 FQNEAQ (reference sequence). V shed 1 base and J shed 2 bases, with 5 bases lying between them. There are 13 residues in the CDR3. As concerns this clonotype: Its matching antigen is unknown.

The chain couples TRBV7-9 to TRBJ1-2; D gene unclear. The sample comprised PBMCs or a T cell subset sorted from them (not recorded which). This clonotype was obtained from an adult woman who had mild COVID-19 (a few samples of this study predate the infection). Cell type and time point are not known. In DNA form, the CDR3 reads TGTGCCAGCAGCTTAGACAAGAACTATGGCTACACCTTC. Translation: CASSLDKNYGYTF.